This T cell receptor beta chain was sequenced for a study of blood T cells in healthy people across ages (dated by TCRdb to the mid-2010s). About the full investigation: In model experiments, template switching captured about one uniquely barcoded TCR beta cDNA molecule for every two T cells. The study measured age-related changes in TCR beta repertoire diversity using deep sequencing normalized with unique cDNA molecular identifiers. Donors were grouped into four age groups: young (average approximately 16 years), middle-aged (around 39), aged (about 60) and long-lived (about 90). To avoid experimental bias, donors of different ages were spread randomly across the sequencing lanes. Using the same blood draw, the study looked at two additional independent replicas of 1 million unique cDNA reads for two donors, one aged 18 to 30 and the other aged 80 or older. General conclusions and limits of the study: The CMV infection status of donors was not known, potentially confounding age-related changes in expanded clonotypes. Compared with the aged group, the long-lived group had more naive CD4+ T cells, fewer expanded clones and increased TCR diversity, suggesting age selection. Estimates of total diversity from one million sequenced T cells were regarded as lower bounds and underestimates. There was a strong correlation between observed TCR beta diversity and the percentage of naive T cells measured by flow cytometry. As age increased, observed TCR beta diversity per million T cells dropped in a roughly linear way, and a significant reduction was already evident by age 40. Conclusive comparison of naive and antigen-experienced compartments was prevented by the profiling of bulk unsorted PBMCs.

Libraries came from 5' RACE. Sequencing was performed on an Illumina HiSeq 2500. The second PCR ran for roughly 7 to 11 cycles and used a J-beta primer mix along with a sample-barcoded 5' primer. A template-switch 5' adaptor carrying 12 random nucleotides introduced a unique molecular identifier onto each TCR beta cDNA molecule. Each sample yielded at least 3 million CDR3-containing paired-end reads. All of the RNA was converted into first-strand cDNA using the Mint cDNA synthesis kit, with a TRBC-specific oligonucleotide serving as the primer. Following uracil-DNA glycosylase treatment, all cDNA underwent a first 18-cycle PCR with the universal primers M1SS and BC2_uni_R. The paper's data handling went like this. For normalization, 1 million high-quality reads, each with a distinct molecular identifier, were randomly selected from each sample. Instead of being binned into consensus sequences, reads that shared molecular identifiers were thrown out. MiTCR, with a Q25 quality threshold and the strictest error-elimination algorithm, was used for CDR3 identification, clonotype clustering and error correction. A nonparametric unseen species model with Euler transformation was used to estimate lower-bound total TCR beta diversity. TCRdb reanalyzed the raw reads on its own, using fastp at Q25 for trimming and MiXCR for clone calling, and kept in-frame beta chains. All rows with the same CDR3 protein become a single entry with the most common DNA and genes. The V and J calls and clone size are TCRdb's, not the authors'. The sample yields roughly 860,000 distinct CDR3 sequences; 62% were counted once. The top ten constitute 28% of the sample.

This clonotype turned up a few times. The antigen it binds to is not known. Per-base quality was not reported, and no clone a single base away is much larger than it. V was cut back by 0 bases and J by 0 bases, leaving a gap of 8 bases between them. CDR1 is given as SGDLS and CDR2 as YYNGEE, both from the germline V gene. Taken from cysteine to phenylalanine, the CDR3 has 15 residues. CDR3 DNA only is kept here, 45 bases in frame from base 1. The donors were about 40 Caucasian individuals from Russia, aged roughly 6 to 100 years, who were systemically healthy. Each donor gave roughly 9 milliliters of peripheral blood, drawn into EDTA-treated Vacutainer tubes. PBMCs were isolated by Ficoll-Paque density-gradient centrifugation, with at least 7 million obtained per sample. Trizol reagent was used to extract total RNA from PBMCs, with at least 5 micrograms per sample. Naive CD45RAhigh/CD27high T cell percentages were measured by flow cytometry on a PBMC aliquot from every donor.

What was sequenced was blood. The rearrangement joined TRBV9 to TRBJ2-3; the D gene cannot be resolved reliably. The TCR originated in a man aged 25 to 40 in good health. The base sequence is TGTGCCAGCAGCGTAGGTGTATCAAGCACAGATACGCAGTATTTT. Its protein is CASSVGVSSTDTQYF. When the CDR3 is completed using the reference TRBV9 and TRBJ2-3 genes on either side, the full variable domain is DSGVTQTPKHLITATGQRVTLRCSPRSGDLSVYWYQQSLDQGLQFLIQYYNGEERAKGNILERFSAQQFPDLHSELNLSSLELGDSALYFCASSVGVSSTDTQYFGPGTRLTVL.